The T cell receptor beta chain described here comes from a study of response to subunit inactivated influenza vaccine. TCRdb processed the RT-PCR reads anew with MiXCR; each CDR3 protein has one entry. The data contain about 780,000 distinct CDR3 sequences, less than 20% of them singletons. The sample holds many counts of this clonotype. Antigen: not known. The study, taken as a whole, reports: Each seasonal flu vaccination may recruit only limited new T cells, authors suggested.

This clonotype was obtained from a man aged 50 or older who received an inactivated influenza vaccine. The sample consisted of PBMCs from blood, taken about 5 days after vaccination.

CDR3 loop: CASSHLGGYNEQFF. In DNA form, the CDR3 reads TGTGCCAGCAGCCACTTGGGGGGATACAATGAGCAGTTCTTC. The gene calls are TRBV6-1 and TRBJ2-1; D might be TRBD2 (6 bases). This CDR3 region has 14 residues. CDR1 and CDR2 from the germline V gene are MNHNS and SASEGT. The ends were cut back, 6 bases at V and 4 bases at J, with 13 bases in the middle.